This entry describes one TCR beta chain. Its specificity is not known. The data derive from a study of graft-versus-host responses after intestinal transplantation. Study overall: Each recipient received a multivisceral, liver-intestinal, or isolated intestinal graft.

Sequencing used immunoSEQ multiplex PCR; TCRdb keeps in-frame clones, though not all of them. Of under 45,000 clones listed, roughly nine tenths are singletons. The CDR3 sequence is 16 residues long. Trimming left V 1 base short and J 7 bases short, with 19 bases between. The germline V gene encodes CDR1 SEHNR and CDR2 FQNEAQ (reference sequence). The study, taken as a whole, reports: GvH clonotypes were identified within recipient marrow, with a subset emerging first in ileum or blood.

The sequences come from PBMCs, collected 267 days after transplant. This TCR came from a human patient who received an intestinal transplant, so some T cells may come from the graft donor. The chain employs TRBV7-9 and TRBJ1-2; no firm D call. CDR3 sequence: CASSLGAGSLVIGYTF. The CDR3, as DNA: TGTGCCAGCAGCTTAGGGGCAGGCAGCCTAGTTATTGGCTACACCTTC.